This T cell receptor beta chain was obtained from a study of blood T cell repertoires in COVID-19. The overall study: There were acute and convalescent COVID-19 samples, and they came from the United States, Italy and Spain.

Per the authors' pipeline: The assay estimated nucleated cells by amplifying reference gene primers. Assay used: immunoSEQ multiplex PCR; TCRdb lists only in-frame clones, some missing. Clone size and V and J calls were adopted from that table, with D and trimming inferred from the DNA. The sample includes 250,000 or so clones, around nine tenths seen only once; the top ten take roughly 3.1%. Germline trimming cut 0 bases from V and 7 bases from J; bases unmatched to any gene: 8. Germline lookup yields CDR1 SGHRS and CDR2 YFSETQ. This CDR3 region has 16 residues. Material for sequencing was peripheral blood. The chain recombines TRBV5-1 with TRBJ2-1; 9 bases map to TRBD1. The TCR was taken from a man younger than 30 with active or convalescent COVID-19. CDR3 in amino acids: CASSLAATGGLNEQFF. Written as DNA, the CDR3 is TGCGCCAGCAGCTTGGCCGCGACAGGGGGTTTGAATGAGCAGTTCTTC.